This passage covers 27 T cell receptor beta chains from one sample sequenced in a study of blood T cells in healthy people across ages. The use of a sample-barcoded 5' primer and a J-beta primer mix characterized a second PCR of roughly 7 to 12 cycles. MiXCR, run by TCRdb on the 5' RACE reads, gives a single entry per CDR3 protein. This table holds about 1,400,000 distinct CDR3 sequences, approximately 42% found once. The sequenced material came from blood. All receptors come from a woman aged 18-29 years in good health.

The J gene is TRBJ2-5, the V gene TRBV6-1; D is perhaps TRBD1 (5 bases). The ends were cut back, 8 bases at V and 2 bases at J, with 15 bases in the middle. The germline gives CDR1 MNHNS, CDR2 SASEGT. The CDR3 is 14 amino acids. The CDR3 spells CASLLRQRQETQYF. CDR3 bases: TGTGCCAGCCTCCTCCGACAGAGACAAGAGACCCAGTACTTC.

This clonotype was counted only a few times. The V gene is TRBV9, the J gene TRBJ2-4; unclear D gene. V shed 0 bases and J shed 0 bases, with 10 bases lying between them. Germline loops: CDR1 SGDLS, CDR2 YYNGEE. There are 16 residues in the CDR3. The CDR3 spells CASSVDPNLAKNIQYF. In nucleotides, the CDR3 is TGTGCCAGCAGCGTAGACCCGAATCTAGCCAAAAACATTCAGTACTTC.

This clonotype came up a few times. The chain is built from TRBV6-5 and TRBJ1-2; TRBD1 is a possible D gene (5 bases). V was trimmed by 0 bases and J by 2 bases, leaving 10 bases between them. The CDR3 has 15 residues. From germline, CDR1 is MNHEY and CDR2 SVGAGI. Here the CDR3 DNA reads TGTGCCAGCAGTTACTCGAGTCCAGGGAACTATGGCTACACCTTC. It encodes CASSYSSPGNYGYTF.

This clonotype was detected ten times or more. The chain employs TRBV6-1 and TRBJ2-3; 10 bases are shared with TRBD2. J gave up 6 bases and V 6 bases, and 12 bases lay outside the gene matches. Germline-derived CDR1 and CDR2 are MNHNS and SASEGT. The CDR3 has 16 residues. CDR3 loop: CASSQGLAVGRDTQYF. The CDR3 coding sequence is TGTGCCAGCAGCCAAGGACTAGCGGTGGGTAGGGATACGCAGTATTTT.

The CDR3, as DNA: TGTGCCAGCAGCTTAGGGTGTGTGGGACCGTTCCGAGAGACCCAGTACTTC. As protein: CASSLGCVGPFRETQYF. The rearrangement links TRBV11-2 to TRBJ2-5, with D possibly called TRBD1 or TRBD2 (5 bases each). The CDR3 is made up of 17 amino acids. The V gene lost 1 base and the J gene lost 4 bases, with 19 bases spanning the gap. Germline V gives CDR1 SGHAT, CDR2 FQNNGV.

The V gene is TRBV20-1, the J gene TRBJ2-5; weak D call: TRBD1 (6 bases). The CDR3 runs to 13 residues. CDR1 and CDR2 (germline): DFQATT, SNEGSKA (reference sequence). V dropped 6 bases and J dropped 2 bases, with 13 bases sitting between them. CDR3 nucleotide sequence: TGCAGTGCCCGTGACAGGCAACAAGAGACCCAGTACTTC. This encodes CSARDRQQETQYF.

This rearrangement joins TRBV30 to TRBJ1-2; D remains unclear. The CDR3 loop spans 16 amino acids. Between the trimmed V and J ends, which lost 3 bases and 8 bases, there was a span of 25 bases. Per the germline V gene, CDR1 is GTSNPN and CDR2 is SVGIG (reference sequence). The CDR3 loop reads CAWSGPIRGLRKGYTF. The CDR3 nucleotides read TGTGCCTGGAGCGGTCCCATCCGCGGCCTCCGGAAAGGCTACACCTTC.

V and J are TRBV4-3 and TRBJ2-7; D may be TRBD1 (6 bases). The V end lost 4 bases, the J end lost 2 bases, and 12 bases lay between the germline ends. The CDR3 covers 14 residues. Germline assignment: CDR1 LGHNA and CDR2 YSLEER. The CDR3 nucleotides read TGCGCCAGCAGCCGGACAGTACAAACCTACGAGCAGTACTTC. Protein product: CASSRTVQTYEQYF.

This clonotype showed up just a few times. The V call is TRBV20-1, the J call TRBJ1-5; unclear D gene. Germline CDR1 and CDR2: DFQATT and SNEGSKA (reference sequence). The V end lost 5 bases, the J end lost 0 bases, and 11 bases lay between the germline ends. The CDR3 is 14 residues long. The CDR3 here is CSARGGYSNQPQHF. The CDR3 DNA sequence: TGCAGTGCTCGCGGAGGGTATAGCAATCAGCCCCAGCATTTT.

This rearrangement joins TRBV27 to TRBJ2-5, with 10 bases matching TRBD2. With the DNA end fitting TRBJ2-7 better, the J assignment may be wrong. The CDR3 sequence is 20 residues long. Per germline, CDR1 MNHEY and CDR2 SMNVEV (reference sequence). The CDR3 here is CASSFPGLAEYGTIKREQYF. As DNA, the CDR3 is TGTGCCAGCAGTTTCCCAGGACTAGCGGAATATGGTACGATAAAACGCGAGCAGTACTTC.

This clonotype occurred a few times. The rearrangement uses TRBV7-9 and TRBJ1-2, with TRBD1 matching over 9 bases. V trimming: 5 bases; J trimming: 3 bases; junction bases outside the gene matches: 13. This CDR3 has 17 amino acids. CDR1 is SEHNR, CDR2 FQNEAQ, per germline (reference sequence). This CDR3 is CASSIPGTGRGDYGYTF. For the CDR3, the DNA is TGTGCCAGCAGCATCCCCGGGACAGGGAGAGGTGACTATGGCTACACCTTC.

This chain uses TRBV12-5 with TRBJ2-1, with TRBD2 identical over 7 bases. Germline V gene data show CDR1 as LGHNT and CDR2 as FRNRAP. V was clipped by 2 bases and J by 4 bases; unmatched bases: 8. This CDR3 spans 16 amino acids. As DNA, the CDR3 is TGTGCTAGTGGTTTGATCCTAGCGGCGCAGTACAATGAGCAGTTCTTC. Protein product: CASGLILAAQYNEQFF.

This clonotype has more than one count but fewer than ten. The chain uses TRBV20-1 and TRBJ2-1; TRBD1 matches at 7 bases. Germline CDR1 and CDR2: DFQATT and SNEGSKA (reference sequence). V gave up 6 bases and J gave up 8 bases; unmatched junction bases: 19. The CDR3 runs 16 residues. Here the CDR3 DNA reads TGCAGTGCCTTAATTTCCCGACAGGGCGGTGTGCATGAGCAGTTCTTC. Translated, it gives CSALISRQGGVHEQFF.

The chain combines TRBV3-1 with TRBJ1-1; no firm D call. The CDR3 sequence is 13 residues long. Trimming removed 4 bases from V and 4 bases from J, with 10 bases in between. Germline loops: CDR1 LGHDT, CDR2 YNNKEL (reference sequence). The CDR3: CASSRGIGTEAFF. The DNA for the CDR3 is TGTGCCAGCAGCCGGGGTATTGGCACTGAAGCTTTCTTT.

In its sample, this clonotype was seen once. The CDR3 sequence is CASSWARGSTSADTQYF. The CDR3 nucleotides read TGTGCCAGCAGTTGGGCCCGAGGGTCTACTAGCGCAGATACGCAGTATTTT. The rearrangement uses TRBV2 and TRBJ2-3; TRBD2 matches 7 bases. This CDR3 has 17 residues. CDR1 is SNHLY and CDR2 is FYNNEI in the germline V gene. V trimming: 5 bases; J trimming: 4 bases; junction bases outside the gene matches: 15. The variable domain in full, completed from reference TRBV2 and TRBJ2-3, reads EPEVTQTPSHQVTQMGQEVILRCVPISNHLYFYWYRQILGQKVEFLVSFYNNEISEKSEIFDDQFSVERPDGSNFTLKIRSTKLEDSAMYFCASSWARGSTSADTQYFGPGTRLTVL.

V and J are TRBV3-1 and TRBJ2-3; 9 nucleotides match TRBD2. V dropped 4 bases and J dropped 3; count of bases not matched to a gene: 8. In germline, CDR1 is LGHDT, CDR2 YNNKEL (reference sequence). This CDR3 is built from 16 residues. This CDR3 reads CASSPVAGERTDTQYF. CDR3 bases: TGTGCCAGCAGCCCCGTAGCGGGAGAGAGGACAGATACGCAGTATTTT.

V and J are TRBV12-3 or TRBV12-4 and TRBJ2-3, with a weak D call TRBD2 (6 bases). The V gene lost 7 bases and the J gene lost 2 bases, with 16 bases spanning the gap. The CDR3 is 15 amino acids. CDR3 amino acids: CASNPPSAITDTQYF. The CDR3 DNA reads TGTGCCAGCAACCCGCCTAGCGCCATCACAGATACGCAGTATTTT.

At least ten counts were recorded for this clonotype. J is TRBJ2-7 and V is TRBV7-2, with TRBD2 identical over 13 bases. Looked up from germline, CDR1 is SGHTA and CDR2 is FQGNSA. V was clipped by 4 bases and J by 3 bases; unmatched bases: 3. CDR3 size: 15 residues. The CDR3 spells CASSSGLAGSYEQYF. The DNA for the CDR3 is TGTGCCAGCAGCTCGGGACTAGCGGGAAGCTACGAGCAGTACTTC.

The J gene is TRBJ1-1, the V gene TRBV28, with 8 nucleotides matching TRBD1. The germline V gene has CDR1 MDHEN and CDR2 SYDVKM. The length of the CDR3 is 13 residues. With V trimmed by 5 bases and J by 4 bases, 3 bases remained unmatched. The CDR3 loop reads CASSPGGITEAFF. CDR3 in DNA: TGTGCCAGCAGTCCAGGGGGCATCACTGAAGCTTTCTTT.

The chain links TRBV12-3 or TRBV12-4 to TRBJ2-3, with 9 nucleotides matching TRBD2. This CDR3 is built from 18 residues. V lost 3 bases, J lost 0 bases, and 10 bases stayed unmatched. The CDR3 nucleotides are TGTGCCAGCAGTTTGACAGCGGGAGGCAAACACAGCACAGATACGCAGTATTTT. It is translated as CASSLTAGGKHSTDTQYF.

This clonotype was counted a few times. The V call is TRBV6-6, the J call TRBJ1-1, with 7 bases aligning to TRBD1. The germline CDR1 and CDR2 sequences are MNHNY and SVGAGI (reference sequence). The CDR3 runs 13 residues. Trimming took 6 bases from V and 3 from J; bases not matched to a gene: 4. The CDR3 sequence: CASSNRGDTEAFF. The CDR3 DNA reads TGTGCCAGCAGCAACAGGGGAGACACTGAAGCTTTCTTT.

The sample holds a few counts of this clonotype. The rearrangement joins TRBV12-3 or TRBV12-4 to TRBJ2-1; either TRBD1 or TRBD2 may fit D (5 bases each). The CDR3 sequence is 17 residues long. V was shortened by 3 bases and J by 0 bases, with 15 bases between the two germline ends. CDR3: CASSFKTGTNSYNEQFF. The CDR3 coding sequence is TGTGCCAGCAGTTTTAAGACCGGGACCAACTCCTACAATGAGCAGTTCTTC.

This clonotype was seen a handful of times. This chain joins TRBV7-8 and TRBJ2-1, with D perhaps TRBD1 or TRBD2 (6 bases each). This CDR3 contains 16 residues. Germline V lookup: CDR1 SGHVS, CDR2 FQNEAQ. Trimming removed 0 bases from V and 4 bases from J, with 13 bases in between. The CDR3 here is CASSLAGGQGYNEQFF. The CDR3 DNA reads as TGTGCCAGCAGCTTAGCGGGGGGCCAGGGTTACAATGAGCAGTTCTTC. The whole variable domain, remainder taken from reference TRBV7-8 and TRBJ2-1, is GAGVSQSPRYKVAKRGQDVALRCDPISGHVSLFWYQQALGQGPEFLTYFQNEAQLDKSGLPSDRFFAERPEGSVSTLKIQRTQQEDSAVYLCASSLAGGQGYNEQFFGPGTRLTVL.

This clonotype was detected once. A read error may explain this, as a much larger clone is one base away. The J gene is TRBJ1-1, the V gene TRBV5-1, with D possibly TRBD1 on 6 matching bases. The CDR3 is 13 amino acids. Germline CDR1 reads SGHRS; CDR2 reads YFSETQ. CDR3 nucleotide sequence: TGCGCCAGCAGGCGGACAGCGAACACTGGAGCTTTCTTT. It yields the protein CASRRTANTGAFF.

This clonotype was detected only a few times. The chain recombines TRBV7-9 with TRBJ1-1; D remains ambiguous. Between the trimmed V and J ends, which lost 1 base and 3 bases, there was a span of 9 bases. Per germline, CDR1 SEHNR and CDR2 FQNEAQ (reference sequence). The CDR3 length is 14 residues. In DNA, the CDR3 is TGTGCCAGCAGCTTAGTGGAGTCGGACACTGAAGCTTTCTTT. It yields the protein CASSLVESDTEAFF.

J is TRBJ2-5 and V is TRBV29-1; 7 bases line up with TRBD2. Germline V lookup: CDR1 SQVTM, CDR2 ANQGSEA. V lost 6 bases and J lost 1; bases outside the gene matches: 8. This CDR3 spans 14 amino acids. CDR3 bases: TGCAGCGTGGGCGTCCTAGCGGCCCAAGAGACCCAGTACTTC. It yields the protein CSVGVLAAQETQYF.

This clonotype was found many times. A much larger clonotype is one base distant, so this may be a read error. The chain carries TRBV13 and TRBJ2-7; no firm D call. CDR1 PRHDT and CDR2 FYEKMQ come from the germline V gene (reference sequence). The CDR3 consists of 12 residues. V was clipped by 2 bases and J by 3 bases, with 5 bases between them. Here the CDR3 reads CASSLQDYEQYF. The CDR3 nucleotides are TGTGCCAGCAGCTTACAGGACTACGAGCAGTACTTC.